A single sample is the source of the 18 T cell receptor beta chains below, sequenced in a study of cytotoxic CD8 clonotypes in ibrutinib-treated CLL listed by TCRdb under 2021. Library generation was performed with the immunoSEQ multiplex PCR assay. In its TCRdb copy, this immuneACCESS table keeps in-frame sequences only and misses some clones. Where compared with another copy, unresolved V genes explain less than half of these, and the others have no known cause. Across this sample there are approximately 15,000 clones, with 64% seen only once. 35% to 50% of the sample lies in the top ten. Sequencing used PBMCs, obtained before ibrutinib treatment. Receptors were obtained from a human donor with chronic lymphocytic leukemia.

This clone was recorded only once. The chain recombines TRBV2 with TRBJ2-3, with 7 bases aligning to TRBD1. Germline CDR1 SNHLY, CDR2 FYNNEI. The CDR3 has 16 residues. Unmatched junction bases numbered 10, after V lost 4 bases and J lost 3 bases. The CDR3 DNA sequence: TGTGCCAGCAGTGGCGACAGGGATTATTCGACAGATACGCAGTATTTT. This translates into CASSGDRDYSTDTQYF.

V is TRBV11-2 and J is TRBJ1-2; tentatively, D is TRBD1 (5 bases). CDR1 and CDR2 (germline): SGHAT, FQNNGV. The V gene lost 4 bases and the J gene lost 1 base, with 16 bases spanning the gap. This CDR3 comprises 16 residues. CDR3 sequence reads: CASSSPVGAVNYGYTF. The CDR3 coding sequence is TGTGCCAGCAGCTCGCCTGTAGGGGCCGTTAACTATGGCTACACCTTC.

The chain has TRBV4-2 and TRBJ1-4; D may be TRBD1 (5 bases). CDR1 LGHNA and CDR2 YNFKEQ come from the germline V gene. The CDR3 is made up of 16 amino acids. Deletions cut 0 bases from V and 5 bases from J, with 13 bases between. CDR3 sequence reads: CASSQEAPWGNEKLFF. CDR3 DNA sequence: TGTGCCAGCAGCCAAGAGGCCCCCTGGGGGAATGAAAAACTGTTTTTT.

The chain is built from TRBV5-6 and TRBJ1-2, with unresolved D. Germline loops: CDR1 SGHDT, CDR2 YYEEEE. The germline V and J ends were trimmed by 0 bases and 6 bases, with 15 bases remaining between them. This CDR3 is built from 15 residues. The DNA for the CDR3 is TGTGCCAGCAGCTTGGAGCTCCGGGGTATGGATGGCTACACCTTC. Its translation is CASSLELRGMDGYTF.

The CDR3 coding sequence is TGTGCCAGCAGGATAGGGGGCGGGTCCGGGGAGCTGTTTTTT. Translating it yields CASRIGGGSGELFF. The chain couples TRBV5-6 to TRBJ2-2; TRBD1 matches at 7 bases. V shed 5 bases and J 6 bases; nucleotides not matched to a gene: 7. CDR3 length: 14 residues. Germline values: CDR1 SGHDT, CDR2 YYEEEE.

The CDR3 DNA reads TGTGCTAGTGGCCCTCCGGGGGGCGGGACCGGGGAGCTGTTTTTT. This encodes CASGPPGGGTGELFF. The rearrangement uses TRBV12-5 and TRBJ2-2, with D perhaps matching TRBD2 (7 bases). The CDR3 contains 15 residues. Germline CDR1 and CDR2: LGHNT and FRNRAP. V gave up 6 bases and J gave up 5 bases, with 16 bases separating them.

This clone appeared a single time. The chain couples TRBV7-6 to TRBJ1-1; possibly TRBD1 for D (5 bases). CDR1 is SGHVS, CDR2 FNYEAQ, per germline. Trimming stripped 5 bases from V and 4 bases from J, with 14 bases between. This CDR3 has 14 amino acids. This CDR3 is CASSPILDITEAFF. In DNA, the CDR3 is TGTGCCAGCAGCCCTATCCTGGACATCACTGAAGCTTTCTTT.

By share of the sample, this clone is medium-sized. The genes are TRBV12-5 and TRBJ2-3; the D gene is possibly TRBD1 (6 bases). The CDR3 length is 15 residues. Germline CDR1 and CDR2: LGHNT and FRNRAP. V lost 6 bases and J lost 2, with 15 bases in between. The CDR3 bases are TGTGCTAGTGGAAGACAGGCTATCTTCACAGATACGCAGTATTTT. It translates to CASGRQAIFTDTQYF.

The CDR3 loop is CASSRGSRYGYTF. The CDR3 DNA reads TGTGCCAGCAGCCGCGGAAGTAGATATGGCTACACCTTC. The chain has TRBV11-2 and TRBJ1-2; D unclear. V shed 5 bases and J shed 5 bases, with 12 bases lying between them. CDR1 is SGHAT and CDR2 is FQNNGV in the germline V gene. The CDR3 has 13 residues.

This sequence joins TRBV11-2 and TRBJ2-2; D not resolved. Between the trimmed V and J ends, which lost 2 bases and 9 bases, there was a span of 7 bases. CDR1 and CDR2 from the germline V gene are SGHAT and FQNNGV. The CDR3 covers 12 residues. The CDR3 spells CASSLISRELFF. The CDR3 region has the DNA TGTGCCAGCAGCTTAATATCTAGGGAGCTGTTTTTT.

The V gene is TRBV7-8, the J gene TRBJ2-5; D may be TRBD1 (6 bases). Germline-derived CDR1 and CDR2 are SGHVS and FQNEAQ. V was pared by 5 bases and J by 0 bases, with 16 bases between. The length of the CDR3 is 16 residues. CDR3 sequence (DNA): TGTGCCAGCAGCCGGAGACAGGCTTTGTACCAAGAGACCCAGTACTTC. Translating gives CASSRRQALYQETQYF.

This chain links TRBV27 with TRBJ2-5; D not resolved. V was clipped by 8 bases and J by 2 bases, with 12 bases between them. The CDR3 covers 13 residues. Germline CDR1 reads MNHEY; CDR2 reads SMNVEV (reference sequence). CDR3 protein: CASAPRRQETQYF. The CDR3 DNA reads TGTGCCAGCGCCCCCCGTCGGCAAGAGACCCAGTACTTC.

This clone is medium-sized (0.01 to 0.1%) in the sample. The CDR3 DNA follows: TGCAGCGGGGTTGTGGCTGGGGCAGATACGCAGTATTTT. Translating it yields CSGVVAGADTQYF. The chain has TRBV29-1 and TRBJ2-3; D not certain. This CDR3 is built from 13 residues. Trimming removed 7 bases from V and 4 bases from J, with 15 bases in between. The germline CDR1 and CDR2 sequences are SQVTM and ANQGSEA.

The chain carries TRBV25-1 and TRBJ2-3; TRBD2 matches at 8 bases. There are 16 residues in the CDR3. Germline CDR1 is MGHDK and CDR2 is SYGVNS. Trimming cost V 3 bases and J 3 bases; bases outside gene matches: 8. The CDR3 loop is CASSDPSGGGTDTQYF. In DNA, the CDR3 is TGTGCCAGCAGTGATCCGTCGGGCGGGGGGACAGATACGCAGTATTTT.

J is TRBJ1-2 and V is TRBV7-9; maybe TRBD1 (5 bases). Trimming removed 6 bases at V and 0 bases at J, with 11 bases between. The CDR3 has 14 amino acids. Looked up from germline, CDR1 is SEHNR and CDR2 is FQNEAQ (reference sequence). Here the CDR3 DNA reads TGTGCCAGCAGGAGGGACGGAACTAACTATGGCTACACCTTC. This gives the protein CASRRDGTNYGYTF. Combining the CDR3 with reference TRBV7-9 and TRBJ1-2 gives the whole variable domain DTGVSQNPRHKITKRGQNVTFRCDPISEHNRLYWYRQTLGQGPEFLTYFQNEAQLEKSRLLSDRFSAERPKGSFSTLEIQRTEQGDSAMYLCASRRDGTNYGYTFGSGTRLTVV.

V usage is TRBV5-6 and J usage is TRBJ1-6, with D tentatively TRBD1 (6 bases). Between the trimmed V and J ends, which lost 4 bases and 10 bases, there was a span of 18 bases. Germline CDR1 and CDR2: SGHDT and YYEEEE. The CDR3 covers 15 residues. The CDR3 DNA reads as TGTGCCAGCAGCGACAACAGGGTACTTGGGTCACCCCTCCACTTT. As protein: CASSDNRVLGSPLHF.

V gene TRBV25-1 combines with J gene TRBJ2-3; D not resolved. Germline loops: CDR1 MGHDK, CDR2 SYGVNS. The length of the CDR3 is 11 residues. V lost 4 bases, J lost 5 bases, and 4 bases lay in between. This CDR3 is CASSAVDTQYF. The CDR3 nucleotides are TGTGCCAGCAGTGCGGTAGATACGCAGTATTTT.

V is TRBV5-1 and J is TRBJ2-5; either TRBD1 or TRBD2 may fit D (6 bases each). This CDR3 is built from 17 residues. Germline V gene sequence: CDR1 SGHRS, CDR2 YFSETQ. V shed 0 bases and J shed 2 bases, with 17 bases lying between them. The CDR3 DNA sequence: TGCGCCAGCAGCTTGGTCCGGGGGCTCAATTCGCAAGAGACCCAGTACTTC. It translates to CASSLVRGLNSQETQYF.